This T cell receptor gamma chain was profiled in a study of gamma delta lymphoproliferative disorders and STAT genes. Study details: Delta libraries were made per EuroClonality-NGS working group procedure.

TCRdb ran CATT on the multiplex PCR reads. The table includes about 2,500 gamma-chain clones, about 9.3% detected once. Sequencing used genomic DNA taken from PBMCs of patients and controls. CDR1 is GITISATS and CDR2 is ISYDGTV in the germline V gene (reference sequence). This CDR3 has 15 residues. V was pared by 3 bases and J by 5 bases, with 1 base of the junction left unmatched. This clone is medium-sized within its sample. The J gene is TRGJP, the V gene TRGV9. TCRdb gives no J gene; it was assigned here by matching the DNA to germline. The receptor was isolated from a human donor in good health. Source material: blood. Written as DNA, the CDR3 is TGTGCCTTGTGGGAGAAAGAGTTGGGCAAAAAAATCAAGGTATTT. Translated, it gives CALWEKELGKKIKVF.